This T cell receptor (beta chain) was recorded in a study of shared clonotypes between healthy human individuals (dated by TCRdb to 2018 to 2020). General notes on the study: The cohort comprised two women and three men aged 18 to 49 years. For each donor, CD4 naive and CD4 memory were each given three plates, CD8 naive was given two plates, and CD8 memory was given one plate. To increase sequencing depth and limit assay-specific biases, TCR repertoire library preparation and sequencing were carried out by different laboratories using diverse techniques. To estimate repertoire size and how much clonotypes are shared between individuals, the study performed deep sequencing of blood TCR repertoires from five healthy adults. Leukapheresis yielded between about 0.9 and 8.9 billion PBMCs per donor. Results and caveats for the whole study, not just this receptor: Naive subsets generally had larger estimated clonotype richness than memory subsets. Because the study included a small number of donors, the genetic and exposure-history diversity represented was limited. Sharing across a few donors was observed for about 5% of naive CD4, around 3.5% of naive CD8, over 2% of memory CD4, and roughly 0.4% of memory CD8 clonotypes. Pairwise subsampling led to the expectation that sequencing depth would affect the degree of clonotype sharing among donors. Sampling was limited to blood, and TCR repertoires in tissue likely differ from TCR repertoires in blood. Incomplete sequencing was indicated by rarefaction of sorted-subset datasets, despite the large sequencing depth. Higher generation probabilities were observed for clonotypes shared by all four sorted-subset donors than for non-shared clonotypes.

With regard to this clone: It lacks a known antigen. Base quality data are lacking; no much larger clone is found one base away.

The donors were healthy, HIV-negative adults with no recently reported acute infections or vaccinations. Only Caucasian adults living in Nashville, Tennessee, USA were represented among the donors. CD4+ T cells were enriched by magnetic negative selection; naive cells were then positively selected on CD45RA, and the negative fraction formed the memory subset. Blood was collected by leukapheresis, and PBMCs were isolated by Ficoll-Histopaque density gradient centrifugation and then cryopreserved in liquid nitrogen vapor phase. Analytical flow cytometry was used to check the purity and quantity of every magnetically sorted T cell population. Each sorted fraction had its genomic DNA isolated and then quantified by UV absorbance on a Nanodrop 2000c. Deletion took 1 base off V and 11 bases off J, with a span of 11 bases between the germline ends. CDR1 and CDR2 were assigned from the germline V gene as MDHEN and SYDVKM. Including the terminal cysteine and phenylalanine, the CDR3 comprises 12 residues. The CDR3 DNA has 36 bases and is translated from base 1.

Using the deep immunoSEQ assay, TCR CDR3 regions were amplified from genomic DNA by multiplex PCR. Genomic DNA extracted from each cell subset was distributed evenly over all wells of several immunoSEQ 96-well plates, and each plate served as one replicate. For sorted subsets, around 0.2 ug of genomic DNA, equivalent to some 33,000 T cell genomes, went into each replicate PCR. Purified libraries were quantified with a Qubit 3.0 fluorometer, sized on a Bioanalyzer 2100, and re-quantified with the KAPA Library Quantification kit. A separate single-read 150-cycle Illumina NextSeq 550 flow cell was used to sequence each immunoSEQ 96-well plate. The published analysis was carried out like this. Because the immunoSEQ output held only junctional sequences and lacked quality scores, the filtering could not match the filtering applied to full-length reads. To assign V/J genes and CDR3, sequences were annotated against IMGT germline references using PyIR, a Python wrapper for IgBLAST v1.9. Reads were removed for weak V/J assignments (E-value above 1e-6), missing CDR3, stop codons, out-of-frame junctions, or ambiguous translated residues. V3J clonotypes were defined as sequences sharing an identical inferred V gene, J gene, and CDR3 amino acid sequence. The percentage overlap between two repertoires was calculated by dividing the number of shared unique clonotypes by the size of the smaller repertoire. Repertoire richness was assessed with RTK rarefaction, the Chao1 estimator, and Recon v2.1 estimates of unobserved clonotypes. Generation probabilities were computed with OLGA for all TCRbeta clonotypes obtained by the gDNA method from a handful of donors. TCRdb mirrors the immuneACCESS table, restricted to in-frame sequences. Some clones are absent from its copies; in checked studies, under half trace to an unresolved V gene, and the reason for the others is unknown. V and J calls and clone size come straight from that table; D and trimming were deduced from the DNA. Here the sample has nearly 750,000 clones; roughly two thirds occur a single time. The ten largest make up more than 1.5% of the sample.

Input material: memory CD4+ T cells sorted from blood. This specimen's cell subset or site label, interpreted: CD45RA-negative fraction. The clonotype comes from a woman aged 25 to 39 in good health. The chain links TRBV28 with TRBJ1-1; a tentative D call is TRBD1 (5 bases match). CDR3 loop: CASSLFQGRAFF. In nucleotide form, the sequence is TGTGCCAGCAGTTTATTTCAGGGTAGGGCTTTCTTT.